This T cell receptor beta chain derives from a study of cytomegalovirus exposure and HLA in healthy donors. To note about this clone: Its specificity is not known.

The PCR made use of 60 Vbeta and 13 Jbeta primers. Per the original methods: Among the unique TCR beta chains that a later analysis counted, around 72 million in all, about 12 million were shared. TCRdb's copy holds only in-frame clones and misses some; the assay was immunoSEQ multiplex PCR. That table is the source of V, J and clone size, and D and trimming were worked out from the DNA. This table has 150,000 or so clones, 80% appearing once. Points from the study as a whole: The later analysis indicated that the majority of CMV-associated TCR beta chains appeared HLA-restricted. Differences between HLA loci emerged in a later analysis of TCR association rates, with DRB1 most and HLA-C fewest.

Deletions cut 0 bases from V and 3 bases from J, with 18 bases between. Germline V gene lookup returns CDR1 SGHTA and CDR2 FQGNSA. The CDR3 length is 18 residues. The chain carries TRBV7-2 and TRBJ2-1; D might be TRBD2 (5 bases). Sequencing was done on a sample of PBMCs. The TCR originated in a woman in her 40s in good health and CMV-seronegative. The CDR3 DNA reads TGTGCCAGCAGCTTAGCGCCCCACGGCGGGCGAATCTACAATGAGCAGTTCTTC. Encoded protein: CASSLAPHGGRIYNEQFF. Full variable domain (rest looked up from reference TRBV7-2 and TRBJ2-1): GAGVSQSPSNKVTEKGKDVELRCDPISGHTALYWYRQSLGQGLEFLIYFQGNSAPDKSGLPSDRFSAERTGGSVSTLTIQRTQQEDSAVYLCASSLAPHGGRIYNEQFFGPGTRLTVL.